This is a list of T cell receptor beta chains from one sample in a study of T cells in narcolepsy. The repertoire was sequenced with immunoSEQ multiplex PCR; TCRdb's copy has only in-frame clones and lacks some. The sample yields 26,000 or so clones, roughly 86% seen once. Sequencing was performed on CD45RA- memory CD4+ T cells from PBMCs. Receptors originate from a human donor with narcolepsy. Both conserved end residues are part of each CDR3. D genes are given only for firm matches. Only some rows state a clone size, as once, few, many or a class for expanded clones.

clone_size j_call v_call d_call cdr3_aa cdr3_nt
NA TRBJ1-2 TRBV5-1 TRBD1 CASSLEGGLYGYTF TGCGCCAGCAGCTTGGAAGGGGGCCTCTATGGCTACACCTTC
NA TRBJ1-6 TRBV11-2 NA CASSLVQERNSPLHF TGTGCCAGCAGCTTAGTTCAGGAGCGGAATTCACCCCTCCACTTT
NA TRBJ2-1 TRBV11-2 NA CASSPLGQGTNEQFF TGTGCCAGCAGCCCCCTCGGGCAGGGCACCAATGAGCAGTTCTTC
NA TRBJ1-2 TRBV2 NA CASRMTVTYGYTF TGTGCCAGCAGAATGACGGTGACCTATGGCTACACCTTC
NA TRBJ1-1 TRBV9 TRBD1 CASSPRTGVGTEAFF TGTGCCAGCAGCCCGAGGACAGGGGTTGGTACTGAAGCTTTCTTT
NA TRBJ1-1 TRBV5-1 TRBD1 CASSRDRGDTEAFF TGCGCCAGCAGTAGGGACAGGGGAGACACTGAAGCTTTCTTT
NA TRBJ1-1 TRBV5-1 NA CASSNGDGLNTEAFF TGCGCCAGCAGCAATGGGGACGGATTGAACACTGAAGCTTTCTTT
NA TRBJ1-3 TRBV18 NA CASSPPRSEGNTIYF TGTGCCAGCTCACCGCCGCGCAGCGAGGGAAACACCATATATTTT
NA TRBJ2-2 TRBV14 NA CASSQWVEVPGELFF TGTGCCAGCAGCCAATGGGTTGAGGTACCCGGGGAGCTGTTTTTT
NA TRBJ1-2 TRBV14 NA CASSQSAGRFYGYTF TGTGCCAGCAGCCAATCGGCAGGGCGCTTTTATGGCTACACCTTC
few TRBJ2-1 TRBV5-6 NA CASSSLQGSPNEQFF TGTGCCAGCAGCTCTCTACAGGGCTCCCCCAATGAGCAGTTCTTC
NA TRBJ2-3 TRBV5-6 NA CASSPTHTATDTQYF TGTGCCAGCAGCCCTACACATACAGCTACAGATACGCAGTATTTT
NA TRBJ1-5 TRBV18 NA CASATGQDQPQHF TGTGCCAGCGCCACGGGGCAAGACCAGCCCCAGCATTTT
NA TRBJ1-3 TRBV10-3 NA CAISESGGPGNTIYF TGTGCCATCAGTGAGTCGGGGGGGCCTGGAAACACCATATATTTT
NA TRBJ1-5 TRBV7-9 TRBD1 CASSLGTGGNQPQHF TGTGCCAGCAGCTTGGGGACAGGGGGCAATCAGCCCCAGCATTTT
NA TRBJ2-2 TRBV7-9 NA CASSLYRETGELFF TGTGCCAGCAGCCTTTACAGGGAGACCGGGGAGCTGTTTTTT
NA TRBJ1-6 TRBV9 NA CASSVVETPNSPLHF TGTGCCAGCAGCGTAGTGGAGACCCCAAATTCACCCCTCCACTTT
NA TRBJ1-1 TRBV5-6 NA CASRRKAGNAFF TGTGCCAGCAGGCGAAAAGCAGGGAACGCTTTCTTT
NA TRBJ1-5 TRBV6-5 NA CASRPNSNQPQHF TGTGCCAGCCGACCAAATAGCAATCAGCCCCAGCATTTT
NA TRBJ2-1 TRBV28 NA CASSSLVIGFSEQFF TGTGCCAGCAGTTCCCTAGTCATAGGATTTAGTGAGCAGTTCTTC
NA TRBJ2-2 TRBV7-8 NA CASSSGGTGYAELFF TGTGCCAGCAGCTCGGGGGGGACAGGGTATGCGGAGCTGTTTTTT
NA TRBJ1-5 TRBV28 TRBD1 CASSLSRGTQPQHF TGTGCCAGCAGTTTATCCAGGGGGACTCAGCCCCAGCATTTT
once TRBJ2-5 TRBV27 NA CASSFGIGETQYF TGTGCCAGCAGTTTTGGTATAGGGGAGACCCAGTACTTC
NA TRBJ1-2 TRBV6-1 NA CASHPTGNYGYTF TGTGCCAGCCACCCGACAGGAAACTATGGCTACACCTTC
once TRBJ2-7 TRBV7-8 NA CASSQDGRGSSYEQYF TGTGCCAGCAGCCAAGACGGCAGGGGTAGCTCCTACGAGCAGTACTTC
once TRBJ2-2 TRBV7-9 NA CASSLQGYGELFF TGTGCCAGCAGCTTACAGGGGTACGGGGAGCTGTTTTTT
NA TRBJ2-1 TRBV29-1 NA CSVEAIFYNEQFF TGCAGCGTTGAAGCTATTTTTTACAATGAGCAGTTCTTC
NA TRBJ2-1 TRBV7-4 TRBD2 CASSPRLWASGGIPSYNEQFF TGTGCCAGCAGCCCCCGATTGTGGGCTAGCGGGGGGATTCCTTCATACAATGAGCAGTTCTTC
NA TRBJ2-7 TRBV6-6 TRBD1 CASRDRVGEQYF TGTGCCAGCCGGGACAGGGTCGGCGAGCAGTACTTC
NA TRBJ1-2 TRBV29-1 TRBD1 CSVSQGTYGYTF TGCAGCGTCTCACAGGGGACCTATGGCTACACCTTC
medium-sized TRBJ1-2 TRBV19 NA CASSNQIEGMYYGYTF TGTGCCAGTAGTAATCAGATTGAGGGGATGTACTATGGCTACACCTTC
NA TRBJ1-2 TRBV5-5 NA CASSLAGGYTF TGTGCCAGCAGCTTGGCTGGCGGCTACACCTTC
NA TRBJ1-4 TRBV19 NA CASSMQATTNEKLFF TGTGCCAGTTCTATGCAGGCAACAACTAATGAAAAACTGTTTTTT
NA TRBJ2-5 TRBV5-5 NA CASSLQETQYF TGTGCCAGCAGCTTACAGGAGACCCAGTACTTC
NA TRBJ2-1 TRBV6-5 NA CASSKGQAYNEQFF TGTGCCAGCAGTAAGGGGCAGGCCTACAATGAGCAGTTCTTC
NA TRBJ1-6 TRBV18 NA CASSPEAQRQSPLHF TGTGCCAGCTCACCAGAGGCACAGCGACAGTCACCCCTCCACTTT
once TRBJ2-2 TRBV18 TRBD2 CASSPSGANTGELFF TGTGCCAGCTCACCTAGCGGGGCAAACACCGGGGAGCTGTTTTTT
NA TRBJ1-2 TRBV5-1 TRBD1 CASSLAGQGAGYGYTF TGCGCCAGCAGCTTGGCTGGACAGGGGGCGGGTTATGGCTACACCTTC
NA TRBJ1-1 TRBV9 NA CASSVEAGMGDEAFF TGTGCCAGCAGCGTAGAGGCCGGGATGGGCGATGAAGCTTTCTTT
NA TRBJ1-2 TRBV19 NA CASSGTPNYGYTF TGTGCCAGTAGCGGGACCCCCAACTATGGCTACACCTTC
NA TRBJ1-2 TRBV5-4 NA CASSLSSQGYYGYTF TGTGCCAGCAGCTTGTCTTCTCAGGGCTACTATGGCTACACCTTC